The 7 T cell receptor beta chains below were found in one sample sequenced in a study of spatial heterogeneity in lung cancer. TCRdb re-called the 5' RACE reads through MiXCR, storing one row per CDR3 protein. Found here are under 100,000 distinct CDR3 sequences, approximately 8.6% of them singletons; the top ten hold less than 9%. Indicated time point: sample taken at primary tumor resection. Material for sequencing was whole RNA from tumor, nontumor lung or frozen PBMC, left unsorted. The sample here was PBMCs, taken at surgery. These receptors came from a male donor with early-stage non-small cell lung cancer.

The V and J genes are TRBV20-1 and TRBJ1-5; weak D call: TRBD1 (5 bases). This CDR3 region has 12 residues. Germline V CDR1 and CDR2: DFQATT, SNEGSKA (reference sequence). Trimming stripped 6 bases from V and 7 bases from J, with 13 bases between. The CDR3 region has the DNA TGCAGTGCGCCACAGGTTGACCAGCCCCAGCATTTT. Residues: CSAPQVDQPQHF.

The table lists this clonotype with many counts. This chain connects TRBV7-9 to TRBJ2-3; TRBD1 aligns across 7 bases. The germline V gene has CDR1 SEHNR and CDR2 FQNEAQ (reference sequence). The CDR3 consists of 16 residues. After removal of 0 bases from V and 3 bases from J, the junction contained 6 bases not matched to a gene. This CDR3 is CASSLAGTEMTDTQYF. In DNA form, the CDR3 reads TGTGCCAGCAGCTTAGCCGGGACAGAAATGACAGATACGCAGTATTTT.

This chain uses TRBV5-1 with TRBJ1-1; D is uncertain. The length of the CDR3 is 14 residues. The ends were cut back, 0 bases at V and 5 bases at J, with 11 bases in the middle. Germline CDR1 and CDR2: SGHRS and YFSETQ. CDR3 region: CASSLDPRGTEAFF. The CDR3, as DNA: TGCGCCAGCAGCTTGGACCCCCGAGGAACTGAAGCTTTCTTT.

This clonotype was counted at least ten times. This sequence joins TRBV7-6 and TRBJ2-4; either TRBD1 or TRBD2 may fit D (5 bases each). The V end lost 6 bases, the J end lost 10 bases, and 10 bases lay between the germline ends. CDR1 is SGHVS and CDR2 is FNYEAQ in the germline V gene. The CDR3 runs 11 residues. The CDR3 is CASSTGTIQYF. DNA of the CDR3: TGTGCCAGCAGTACCGGGACGATTCAGTACTTC.

This clonotype has more than one count but fewer than ten. The chain employs TRBV21-1 and TRBJ1-1. TRBV21-1 is tagged as a pseudogene. This CDR3 is built from 14 residues. The CDR3 loop reads CATLSVLRSTEAFF. The CDR3 coding sequence is TGTGCCACGCTTTCGGTTTTACGGTCCACTGAAGCTTTCTTT.

The chain carries TRBV28 and TRBJ1-2, with TRBD1 matching 7 bases. V shed 8 bases, J shed 5 bases, and the junction held 8 bases outside the gene matches. CDR1 and CDR2 (germline): MDHEN, SYDVKM. There are 13 residues in the CDR3. The CDR3, as DNA: TGTGCCAGCGAAGGGGGACAGTTTTATGGCTACACCTTC. Its translation: CASEGGQFYGYTF.

The chain carries TRBV12-3 or TRBV12-4 and TRBJ2-2; D not resolved. Between the trimmed V and J ends, which lost 5 bases and 7 bases, there was a span of 8 bases. CDR3 length: 12 amino acids. CDR3 coding DNA: TGTGCCAGCAGTCCCGAGAGCGGGGAGCTGTTTTTT. Its translation: CASSPESGELFF.